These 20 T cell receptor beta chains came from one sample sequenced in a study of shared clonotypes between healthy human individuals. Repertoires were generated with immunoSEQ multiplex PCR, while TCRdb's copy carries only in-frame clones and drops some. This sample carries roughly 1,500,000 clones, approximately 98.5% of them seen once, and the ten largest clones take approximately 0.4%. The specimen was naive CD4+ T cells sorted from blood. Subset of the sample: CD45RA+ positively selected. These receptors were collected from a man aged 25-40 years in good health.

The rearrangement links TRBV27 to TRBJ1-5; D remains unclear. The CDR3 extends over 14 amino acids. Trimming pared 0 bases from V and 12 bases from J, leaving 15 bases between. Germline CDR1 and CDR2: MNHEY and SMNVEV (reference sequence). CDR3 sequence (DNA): TGTGCCAGCAGTTTATCGACGGACGGGAAGGTCCAGCATTTT. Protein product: CASSLSTDGKVQHF.

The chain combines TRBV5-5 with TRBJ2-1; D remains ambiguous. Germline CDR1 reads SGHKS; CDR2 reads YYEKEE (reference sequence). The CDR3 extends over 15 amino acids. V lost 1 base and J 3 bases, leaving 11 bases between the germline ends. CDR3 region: CASSLTQVNYNEQFF. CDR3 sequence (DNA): TGTGCCAGCAGCTTGACCCAGGTTAACTACAATGAGCAGTTCTTC.

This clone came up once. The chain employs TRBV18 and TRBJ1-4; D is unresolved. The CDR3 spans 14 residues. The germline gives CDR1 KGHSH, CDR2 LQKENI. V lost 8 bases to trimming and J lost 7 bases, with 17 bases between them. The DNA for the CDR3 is TGTGCCAGCAACGATGGTTCCCGATCTGAAAAACTGTTTTTT. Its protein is CASNDGSRSEKLFF.

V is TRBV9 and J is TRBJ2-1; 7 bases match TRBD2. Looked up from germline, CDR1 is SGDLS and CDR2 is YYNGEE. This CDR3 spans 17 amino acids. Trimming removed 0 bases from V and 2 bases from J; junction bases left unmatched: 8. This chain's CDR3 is CASSVGLAEVPYNEQFF. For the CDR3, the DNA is TGTGCCAGCAGCGTAGGGCTAGCGGAAGTCCCCTACAATGAGCAGTTCTTC.

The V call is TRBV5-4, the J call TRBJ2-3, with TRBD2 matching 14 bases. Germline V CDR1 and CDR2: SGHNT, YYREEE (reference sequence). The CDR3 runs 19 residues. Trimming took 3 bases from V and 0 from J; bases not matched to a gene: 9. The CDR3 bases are TGTGCCAGCAGCTACGGACTAGCGGGAGGAGACGGTAGCACAGATACGCAGTATTTT. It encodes CASSYGLAGGDGSTDTQYF.

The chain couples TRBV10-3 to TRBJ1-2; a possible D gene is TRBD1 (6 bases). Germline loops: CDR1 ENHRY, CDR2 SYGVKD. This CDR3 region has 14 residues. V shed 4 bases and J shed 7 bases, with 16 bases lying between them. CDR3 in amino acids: CAISGHREGGGYTF. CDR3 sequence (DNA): TGTGCCATCAGTGGCCACAGGGAAGGAGGTGGCTACACCTTC.

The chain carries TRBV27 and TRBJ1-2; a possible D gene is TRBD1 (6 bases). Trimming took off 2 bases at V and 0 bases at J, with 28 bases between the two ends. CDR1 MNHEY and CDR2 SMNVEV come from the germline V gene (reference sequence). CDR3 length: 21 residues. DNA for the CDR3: TGTGCCAGCAGTTTAAGAGGGGGTGGGGGAGGTAACGCCCTTGCTAACTATGGCTACACCTTC. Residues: CASSLRGGGGGNALANYGYTF.

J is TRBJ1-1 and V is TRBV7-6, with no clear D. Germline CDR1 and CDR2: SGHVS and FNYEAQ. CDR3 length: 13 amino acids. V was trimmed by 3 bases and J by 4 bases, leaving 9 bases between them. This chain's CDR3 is CASSFKPVTEAFF. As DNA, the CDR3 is TGTGCCAGCAGCTTTAAACCGGTCACTGAAGCTTTCTTT.

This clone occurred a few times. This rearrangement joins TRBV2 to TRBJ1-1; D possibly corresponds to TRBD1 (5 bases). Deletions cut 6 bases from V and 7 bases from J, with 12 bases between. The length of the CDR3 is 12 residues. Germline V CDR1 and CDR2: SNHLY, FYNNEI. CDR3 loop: CASSDDSSEAFF. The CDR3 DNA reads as TGTGCCAGCAGCGATGACAGCAGTGAAGCTTTCTTT. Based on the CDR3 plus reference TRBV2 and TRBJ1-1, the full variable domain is EPEVTQTPSHQVTQMGQEVILRCVPISNHLYFYWYRQILGQKVEFLVSFYNNEISEKSEIFDDQFSVERPDGSNFTLKIRSTKLEDSAMYFCASSDDSSEAFFGQGTRLTVV.

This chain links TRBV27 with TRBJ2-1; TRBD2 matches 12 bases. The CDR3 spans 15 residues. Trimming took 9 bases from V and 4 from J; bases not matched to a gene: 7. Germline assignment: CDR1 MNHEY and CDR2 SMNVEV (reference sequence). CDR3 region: CASKSGTSGYNEQFF. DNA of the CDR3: TGTGCCAGTAAATCCGGGACTAGCGGGTACAATGAGCAGTTCTTC.

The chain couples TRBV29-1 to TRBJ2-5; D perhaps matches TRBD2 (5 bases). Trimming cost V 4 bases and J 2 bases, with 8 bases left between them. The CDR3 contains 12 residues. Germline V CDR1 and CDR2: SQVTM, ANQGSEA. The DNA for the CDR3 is TGCAGCGTTGTACTAGAACAAGAGACCCAGTACTTC. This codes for CSVVLEQETQYF. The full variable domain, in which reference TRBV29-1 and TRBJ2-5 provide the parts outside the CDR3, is SAVISQKPSRDICQRGTSLTIQCQVDSQVTMMFWYRQQPGQSLTLIATANQGSEATYESGFVIDKFPISRPNLTFSTLTVSNMSPEDSSIYLCSVVLEQETQYFGPGTRLLVL.

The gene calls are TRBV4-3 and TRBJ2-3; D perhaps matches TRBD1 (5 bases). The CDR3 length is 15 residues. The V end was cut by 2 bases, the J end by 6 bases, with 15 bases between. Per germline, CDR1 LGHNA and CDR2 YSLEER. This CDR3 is CASSQLMGPKDTQYF. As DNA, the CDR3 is TGCGCCAGCAGCCAATTAATGGGGCCTAAGGATACGCAGTATTTT.

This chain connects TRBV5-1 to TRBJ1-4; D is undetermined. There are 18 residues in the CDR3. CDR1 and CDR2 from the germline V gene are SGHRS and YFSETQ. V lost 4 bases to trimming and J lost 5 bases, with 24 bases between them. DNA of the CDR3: TGCGCCAGCAGCCCCTCCAACGGACGGGGAGGCCCGAATGAAAAACTGTTTTTT. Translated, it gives CASSPSNGRGGPNEKLFF.

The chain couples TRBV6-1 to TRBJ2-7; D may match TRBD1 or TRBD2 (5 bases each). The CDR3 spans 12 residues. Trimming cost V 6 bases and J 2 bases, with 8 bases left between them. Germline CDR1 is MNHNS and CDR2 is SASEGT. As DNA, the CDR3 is TGTGCCAGCAGCAGGGAGCCCTACGAGCAGTACTTC. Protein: CASSREPYEQYF.

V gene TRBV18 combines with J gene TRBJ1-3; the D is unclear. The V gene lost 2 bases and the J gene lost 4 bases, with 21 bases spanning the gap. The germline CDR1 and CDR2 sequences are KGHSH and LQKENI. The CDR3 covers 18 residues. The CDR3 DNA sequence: TGTGCCAGCTCACCAACCGTAAATTCCCGGCGGCTCGGAAACACCATATATTTT. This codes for CASSPTVNSRRLGNTIYF.

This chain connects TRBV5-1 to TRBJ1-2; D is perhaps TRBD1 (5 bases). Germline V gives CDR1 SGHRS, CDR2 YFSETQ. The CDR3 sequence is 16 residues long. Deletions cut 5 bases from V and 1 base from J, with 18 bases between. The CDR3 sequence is CASSMTEIRLNYGYTF. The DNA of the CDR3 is TGCGCCAGCAGTATGACAGAAATTAGACTTAACTATGGCTACACCTTC.

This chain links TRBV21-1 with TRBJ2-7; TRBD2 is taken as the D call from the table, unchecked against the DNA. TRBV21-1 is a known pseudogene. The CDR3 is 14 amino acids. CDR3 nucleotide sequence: TGTGGCGGCAGACGACTAGCGGGAGATTACGAGCAGTACTTC. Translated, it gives CGGRRLAGDYEQYF.

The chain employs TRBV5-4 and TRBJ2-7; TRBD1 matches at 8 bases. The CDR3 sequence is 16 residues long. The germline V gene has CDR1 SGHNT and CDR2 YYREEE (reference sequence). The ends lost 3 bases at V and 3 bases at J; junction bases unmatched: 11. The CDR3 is CASSSYRQGIGYEQYF. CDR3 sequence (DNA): TGTGCCAGCAGCTCGTATCGACAGGGGATAGGCTACGAGCAGTACTTC.

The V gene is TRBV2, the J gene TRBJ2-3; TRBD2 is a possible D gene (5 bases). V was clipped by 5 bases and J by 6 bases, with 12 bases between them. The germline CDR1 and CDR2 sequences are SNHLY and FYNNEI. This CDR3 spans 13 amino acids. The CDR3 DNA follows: TGTGCCAGCAGTTTAGAGGGCAAGGATACGCAGTATTTT. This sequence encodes CASSLEGKDTQYF.

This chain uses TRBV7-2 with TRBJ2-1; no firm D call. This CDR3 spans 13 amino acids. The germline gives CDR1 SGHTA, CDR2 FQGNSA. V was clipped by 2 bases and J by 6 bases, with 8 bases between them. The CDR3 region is CASSLLRRNEQFF. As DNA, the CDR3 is TGTGCCAGCAGCTTACTGAGACGCAATGAGCAGTTCTTC.